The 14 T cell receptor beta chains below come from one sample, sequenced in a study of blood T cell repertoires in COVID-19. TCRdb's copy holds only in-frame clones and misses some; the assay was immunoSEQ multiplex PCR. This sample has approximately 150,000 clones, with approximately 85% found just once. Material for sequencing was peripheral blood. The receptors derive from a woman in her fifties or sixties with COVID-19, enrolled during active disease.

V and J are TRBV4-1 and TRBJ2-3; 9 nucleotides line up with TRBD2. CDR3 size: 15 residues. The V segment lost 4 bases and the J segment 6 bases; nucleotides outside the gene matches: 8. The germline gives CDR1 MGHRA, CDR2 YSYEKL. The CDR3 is CASSPFQRGDDTQYF. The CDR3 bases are TGCGCCAGCAGCCCTTTTCAGCGGGGGGACGATACGCAGTATTTT.

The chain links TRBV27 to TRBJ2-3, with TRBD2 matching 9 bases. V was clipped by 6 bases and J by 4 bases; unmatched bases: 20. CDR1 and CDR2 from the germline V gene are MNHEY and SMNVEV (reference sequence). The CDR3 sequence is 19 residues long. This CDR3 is CASRLSSIRGGGAADTQYF. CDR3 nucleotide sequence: TGTGCCAGCAGGCTTAGCAGTATTCGGGGCGGGGGGGCCGCAGATACGCAGTATTTT.

The CDR3 region has the DNA TGCGCCAGCAACAGGGACAGGGGGTCGGAGACCCAGTACTTC. Translated, it gives CASNRDRGSETQYF. V gene TRBV5-1 combines with J gene TRBJ2-5; TRBD1 agrees at 11 bases. CDR3 length: 14 amino acids. V shed 6 bases and J 5 bases; nucleotides not matched to a gene: 6. The germline V gene has CDR1 SGHRS and CDR2 YFSETQ.

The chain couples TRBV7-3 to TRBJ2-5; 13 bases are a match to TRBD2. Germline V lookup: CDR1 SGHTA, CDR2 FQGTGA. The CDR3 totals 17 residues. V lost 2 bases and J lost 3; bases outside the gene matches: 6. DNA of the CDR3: TGTGCCAGCAGCTTAGGGGGGACTAGCGGGGTTAAAGAGACCCAGTACTTC. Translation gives CASSLGGTSGVKETQYF.

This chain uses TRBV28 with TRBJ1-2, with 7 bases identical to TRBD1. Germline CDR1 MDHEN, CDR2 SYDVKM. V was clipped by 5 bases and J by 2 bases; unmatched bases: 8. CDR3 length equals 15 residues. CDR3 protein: CASSTTGDPNYGYTF. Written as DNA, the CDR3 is TGTGCCAGCAGTACTACAGGGGATCCGAACTATGGCTACACCTTC.

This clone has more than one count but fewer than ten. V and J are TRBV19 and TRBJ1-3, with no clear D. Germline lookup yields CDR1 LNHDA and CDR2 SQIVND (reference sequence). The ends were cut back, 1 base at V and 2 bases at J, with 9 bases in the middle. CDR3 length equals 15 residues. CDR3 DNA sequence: TGTGCCAGTAGTATAGGGGCGAAGACTGGAAACACCATATATTTT. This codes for CASSIGAKTGNTIYF.

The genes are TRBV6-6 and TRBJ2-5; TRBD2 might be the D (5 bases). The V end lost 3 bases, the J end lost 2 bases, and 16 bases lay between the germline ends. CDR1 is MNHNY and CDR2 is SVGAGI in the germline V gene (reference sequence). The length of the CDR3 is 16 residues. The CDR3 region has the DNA TGTGCCAGCAGTTATTTGGATGAGGGCGGTCAAGAGACCCAGTACTTC. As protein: CASSYLDEGGQETQYF.

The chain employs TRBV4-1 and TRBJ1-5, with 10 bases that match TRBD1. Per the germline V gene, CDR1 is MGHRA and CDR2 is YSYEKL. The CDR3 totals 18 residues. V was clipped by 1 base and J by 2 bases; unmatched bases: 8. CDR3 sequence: CASSQAPSGTGGNQPQHF. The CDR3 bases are TGCGCCAGCAGCCAAGCTCCCTCCGGGACAGGGGGCAATCAGCCCCAGCATTTT.

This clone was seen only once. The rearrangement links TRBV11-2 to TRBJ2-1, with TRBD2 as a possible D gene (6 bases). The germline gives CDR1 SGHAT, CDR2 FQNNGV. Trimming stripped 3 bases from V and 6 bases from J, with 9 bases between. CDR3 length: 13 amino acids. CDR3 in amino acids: CASSLWRGNEQFF. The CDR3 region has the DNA TGTGCCAGCAGCTTGTGGCGGGGCAATGAGCAGTTCTTC. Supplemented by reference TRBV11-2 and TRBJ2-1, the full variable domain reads EAGVAQSPRYKIIEKRQSVAFWCNPISGHATLYWYQQILGQGPKLLIQFQNNGVVDDSQLPKDRFSAERLKGVDSTLKIQPAKLEDSAVYLCASSLWRGNEQFFGPGTRLTVL.

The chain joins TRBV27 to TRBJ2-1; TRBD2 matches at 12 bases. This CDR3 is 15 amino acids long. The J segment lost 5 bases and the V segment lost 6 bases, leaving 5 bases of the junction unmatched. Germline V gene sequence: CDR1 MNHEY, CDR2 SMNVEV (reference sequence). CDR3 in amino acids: CASRGGLAGDNEQFF. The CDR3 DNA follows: TGTGCCAGCAGGGGGGGACTAGCGGGTGACAATGAGCAGTTCTTC.

The CDR3 spells CASSQEAGKETQYF. Written as DNA, the CDR3 is TGTGCCAGCAGCCAAGAGGCAGGGAAAGAGACCCAGTACTTC. This rearrangement joins TRBV3-1 (or the pseudogene TRBV3-2) to TRBJ2-5; tentative D call: TRBD1 (5 bases). Germline V gene lookup returns CDR1 LGHDT and CDR2 YNNKEL (reference sequence). The CDR3 is made up of 14 amino acids. Trimming left V 0 bases short and J 3 bases short, with 8 bases between.

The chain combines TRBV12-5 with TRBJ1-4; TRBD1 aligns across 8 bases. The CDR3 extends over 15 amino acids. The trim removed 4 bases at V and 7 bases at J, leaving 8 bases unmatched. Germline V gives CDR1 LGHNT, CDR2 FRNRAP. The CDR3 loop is CASGSPGTGFEKLFF. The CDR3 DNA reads TGTGCTAGTGGTTCCCCCGGGACAGGATTTGAAAAACTGTTTTTT.

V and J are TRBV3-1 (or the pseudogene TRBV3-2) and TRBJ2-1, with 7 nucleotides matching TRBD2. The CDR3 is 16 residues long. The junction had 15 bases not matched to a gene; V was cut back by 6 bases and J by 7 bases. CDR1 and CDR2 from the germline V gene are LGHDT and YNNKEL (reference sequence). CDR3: CASRKAGTMEGNEQFF. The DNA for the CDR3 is TGTGCCAGCAGAAAGGCCGGGACTATGGAGGGGAATGAGCAGTTCTTC.

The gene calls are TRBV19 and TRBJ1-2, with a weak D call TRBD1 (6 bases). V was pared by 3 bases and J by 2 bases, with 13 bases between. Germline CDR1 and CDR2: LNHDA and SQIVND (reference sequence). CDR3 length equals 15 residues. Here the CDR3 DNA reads TGTGCCAGTAGTATCGGACAGAGCCGAAACTATGGCTACACCTTC. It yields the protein CASSIGQSRNYGYTF.